This entry features one TCR beta chain sequence. These data come from a study of blood T cell repertoires in COVID-19. The wider study: The study drew acute and convalescent COVID-19 samples from the United States, Italy and Spain.

In the authors' workflow: Amplifying reference gene primers gave estimates of nucleated cell counts. The data were produced by immunoSEQ multiplex PCR, yet TCRdb's version contains in-frame clones alone and is incomplete. The DNA was the basis for D and trimming; V, J and clone size are from that table. This table holds under 200,000 clones, roughly 86% found once. Sequencing was carried out using peripheral blood. This TCR was sampled from a woman older than 75 in a cohort sampled during active or convalescent COVID-19.

This CDR3 reads CASSPGRGTKNIQYF. CDR3 DNA: TGTGCCAGCAGCCCAGGACGGGGGACCAAAAACATTCAGTACTTC. The chain is built from TRBV7-8 and TRBJ2-4, with a tentative D call TRBD2 (6 bases). Trimming shortened V by 5 bases and J by 2 bases, and 13 bases separated the two germline ends. Per germline, CDR1 SGHVS and CDR2 FQNEAQ. The CDR3 loop spans 15 amino acids.